Below, 27 T cell receptor beta chains from the same sample are listed, as sequenced in a study of T cells after yellow fever vaccination (dated by TCRdb to about 2019). In light of the paper, this sample's treatment or condition label describes: live attenuated yellow fever vaccine strain. Preparation of the library involved 5' RACE. The listed sequencing device is Illumina NovaSeq 6000. Clones were called with MiXCR by TCRdb after fastp trimmed the public reads at Q25, and only in-frame beta chains were retained. Rows with a matching CDR3 protein are joined into one entry that keeps the most common DNA and genes. Across this sample there are a few hundred thousand distinct CDR3 sequences, with about 5% seen only once. Roughly 3% of the sample goes to the ten largest clones. This material consisted of CD4+ T cells sorted from PBMCs, taken on the day of the yellow fever booster vaccination. The source of these receptors is a man between 18 and 35 years old who received the YFV17D yellow fever vaccine.

This clonotype was observed a handful of times. The chain links TRBV27 to TRBJ2-5; weak D call: TRBD2 (6 bases). The V and J ends lost 3 bases and 7 bases respectively, with 15 bases between them. The length of the CDR3 is 14 residues. Germline values: CDR1 MNHEY, CDR2 SMNVEV (reference sequence). This CDR3 is CASSFWRGDSTQYF. The CDR3 nucleotides are TGTGCCAGCAGTTTTTGGCGGGGTGATTCGACCCAGTACTTC.

The J gene is TRBJ2-3, the V gene TRBV4-3; 9 bases line up with TRBD2. Germline values: CDR1 LGHNA, CDR2 YSLEER. The trim removed 0 bases at V and 1 base at J, leaving 5 bases unmatched. The CDR3 has 17 amino acids. CDR3 sequence reads: CASSQDKGLARTDTQYF. CDR3 nucleotide sequence: TGCGCCAGCAGCCAAGATAAGGGACTAGCTCGCACAGATACGCAGTATTTT.

V usage is TRBV10-2 and J usage is TRBJ1-2; a possible D gene is TRBD1 (6 bases). V shed 0 bases and J shed 8 bases, with 13 bases lying between them. The CDR3 sequence is 14 residues long. The germline V gene encodes CDR1 WSHSY and CDR2 SAAADI. In nucleotides, the CDR3 is TGCGCCAGCAGTGAGTCGACAGGAGTTGGGGGCTACACCTTC. This encodes CASSESTGVGGYTF.

This clonotype was found many times. J is TRBJ2-1 and V is TRBV29-1; 14 nucleotides match TRBD2. The CDR3 length is 16 residues. J gave up 1 base and V 7 bases, and 6 bases lay outside the gene matches. Germline-derived CDR1 and CDR2 are SQVTM and ANQGSEA. CDR3 coding DNA: TGCAGCGCTGGGACTAGCGGGGGCCATTCCTACAATGAGCAGTTCTTC. Encoded protein: CSAGTSGGHSYNEQFF.

The rearrangement links TRBV5-1 to TRBJ2-5; D gene ambiguous. Germline assignment: CDR1 SGHRS and CDR2 YFSETQ. This CDR3 region has 14 residues. Deletions cut 0 bases from V and 2 bases from J, with 8 bases between. CDR3 residues: CASSLGNGQETQYF. Here the CDR3 DNA reads TGCGCCAGCAGCTTGGGCAACGGACAAGAGACCCAGTACTTC.

V and J are TRBV4-1 and TRBJ1-2; a weak D match, TRBD1 (5 bases). Germline V gene data show CDR1 as MGHRA and CDR2 as YSYEKL. The CDR3 has 15 amino acids. V lost 0 bases to trimming and J lost 2 bases, with 10 bases between them. The CDR3 protein is CASSQDPGLNYGYTF. CDR3 sequence (DNA): TGCGCCAGCAGCCAAGATCCAGGGTTAAACTATGGCTACACCTTC.

This rearrangement joins TRBV29-1 to TRBJ1-1; a possible D gene is TRBD1 (5 bases). The CDR3 consists of 12 residues. Trimming pared 6 bases from V and 0 bases from J, leaving 8 bases between. The germline V gene encodes CDR1 SQVTM and CDR2 ANQGSEA. The CDR3 loop is CSVGRMNTEAFF. In nucleotides, the CDR3 is TGCAGCGTGGGACGGATGAACACTGAAGCTTTCTTT.

This clonotype was counted between two and nine times. The rearrangement uses TRBV9 and TRBJ1-1, with D possibly being TRBD1 (6 bases). CDR1 and CDR2 (germline): SGDLS, YYNGEE. Trimming left V 0 bases short and J 7 bases short, with 22 bases between. The CDR3 loop spans 17 amino acids. DNA of the CDR3: TGTGCCAGCAGCGTAGACCTCAGGCCCCCGGGGGCAAATGAAGCTTTCTTT. It yields the protein CASSVDLRPPGANEAFF. The variable domain in full, completed from reference TRBV9 and TRBJ1-1, reads DSGVTQTPKHLITATGQRVTLRCSPRSGDLSVYWYQQSLDQGLQFLIQYYNGEERAKGNILERFSAQQFPDLHSELNLSSLELGDSALYFCASSVDLRPPGANEAFFGQGTRLTVV.

This clonotype has just a few counts. CDR3 sequence: CASSDLDSNQPQHF. The CDR3 DNA reads as TGTGCCAGCAGTGATCTGGACAGTAATCAGCCCCAGCATTTT. This chain connects TRBV2 to TRBJ1-5, with D perhaps TRBD1 (6 bases). Germline CDR1 is SNHLY and CDR2 is FYNNEI. The CDR3 is 14 residues long. Trimming stripped 3 bases from V and 4 bases from J, with 10 bases between.

The J gene is TRBJ1-5, the V gene TRBV28; D unresolved. Germline assignment: CDR1 MDHEN and CDR2 SYDVKM. The V gene lost 5 bases and the J gene lost 3 bases, with 11 bases spanning the gap. There are 14 residues in the CDR3. For the CDR3, the DNA is TGTGCCAGCAGTATCCCATTAAACAATCAGCCCCAGCATTTT. Amino acid sequence: CASSIPLNNQPQHF.

This clonotype was detected only a few times. The V gene is TRBV19, the J gene TRBJ1-2; D is unclear. Trimming removed 6 bases from V and 0 bases from J, with 17 bases in between. CDR1 is LNHDA, CDR2 SQIVND, per germline (reference sequence). The CDR3 loop spans 16 amino acids. As DNA, the CDR3 is TGTGCCAGTAGGAAGTCAGACATCCTGGCTAACTATGGCTACACCTTC. Translation: CASRKSDILANYGYTF.

This clonotype was picked up many times. V and J are TRBV5-1 and TRBJ2-1; 8 nucleotides align to TRBD2. Germline values: CDR1 SGHRS, CDR2 YFSETQ. The V and J ends lost 0 bases and 4 bases, in that order; junction bases with no gene match: 6. CDR3 length equals 16 residues. For the CDR3, the DNA is TGCGCCAGCAGCTTGGTTCCCCCGGGGGGGTACAATGAGCAGTTCTTC. As protein: CASSLVPPGGYNEQFF.

The rearrangement joins TRBV3-1 to TRBJ2-7; D possibly corresponds to TRBD1 (6 bases). Germline V lookup: CDR1 LGHDT, CDR2 YNNKEL (reference sequence). V was clipped by 1 base and J by 0 bases, with 10 bases between them. The CDR3 totals 15 residues. DNA for the CDR3: TGTGCCAGCAGCCAAGCAGGGGTCTCCTCCTACGAGCAGTACTTC. Protein: CASSQAGVSSYEQYF.

This clonotype turned up a few times. V usage is TRBV4-2 and J usage is TRBJ2-1; the match to TRBD1 covers 9 bases. Germline CDR1 LGHNA, CDR2 YNFKEQ. The CDR3 consists of 15 residues. The ends lost 1 base at V and 15 bases at J; junction bases unmatched: 13. This chain's CDR3 is CASSQGTGDLSTAFF. The CDR3 DNA reads TGTGCCAGCAGCCAAGGGACAGGGGACCTTTCTACGGCGTTCTTC.

In this sample, this clonotype turned up a few times. This chain joins TRBV9 and TRBJ2-7; the match to TRBD2 covers 8 bases. After removal of 3 bases from V and 9 bases from J, the junction contained 5 bases not matched to a gene. In germline, CDR1 is SGDLS, CDR2 YYNGEE. This CDR3 comprises 12 residues. The CDR3 reads CASSGAGGTQYF. As DNA, the CDR3 is TGTGCCAGCAGCGGGGCGGGAGGTACGCAGTACTTC.

In its sample, this clonotype was seen many times. The chain combines TRBV15 with TRBJ1-2; TRBD1 matches at 7 bases. Losses at the gene ends were 0 bases for V and 10 bases for J; bases not matched to a gene: 8. The V gene's germline CDR1 is LNHNV and CDR2 YYDKDF (reference sequence). The CDR3 spans 14 residues. The CDR3 reads CATSRDGTASYYTF. DNA for the CDR3: TGTGCCACCAGCAGAGACGGGACAGCTTCCTACTACACCTTC.

This clonotype was counted between two and nine times. This chain connects TRBV10-3 to TRBJ2-3, with D hard to call. The CDR3 runs to 13 residues. Per the germline V gene, CDR1 is ENHRY and CDR2 is SYGVKD. Trimming stripped 4 bases from V and 1 base from J, with 6 bases between. This CDR3 reads CAISVEGTDTQYF. CDR3 sequence (DNA): TGTGCCATCAGTGTAGAGGGCACAGATACGCAGTATTTT.

The sample holds many counts of this clonotype. This chain joins TRBV18 and TRBJ2-3; maybe TRBD2 (6 bases). CDR3 length: 14 amino acids. The V end was cut by 0 bases, the J end by 8 bases, with 12 bases between. Per germline, CDR1 KGHSH and CDR2 LQKENI. The CDR3 nucleotides read TGTGCCAGCTCACCACCACTAGCAGGAGGTACGCAGTATTTT. Protein sequence: CASSPPLAGGTQYF. Drawing the rest from reference TRBV18 and TRBJ2-3, the complete variable domain is NAGVMQNPRHLVRRRGQEARLRCSPMKGHSHVYWYRQLPEEGLKFMVYLQKENIIDESGMPKERFSAEFPKEGPSILRIQQVVRGDSAAYFCASSPPLAGGTQYFGPGTRLTVL.

This clonotype showed up just a few times. The CDR3 here is CAISERRIGQGSTSEAFF. CDR3 DNA sequence: TGTGCCATCAGTGAGCGGCGTATAGGACAGGGATCGACGAGTGAAGCTTTCTTT. The chain is built from TRBV10-3 and TRBJ1-1; TRBD1 agrees at 8 bases. The trim removed 2 bases at V and 7 bases at J, leaving 18 bases unmatched. The CDR3 contains 18 residues. Germline CDR1 ENHRY, CDR2 SYGVKD.

This sequence joins TRBV18 and TRBJ1-2, with a tentative D call TRBD1 (5 bases). The CDR3 loop spans 13 amino acids. Deletions cut 1 base from V and 7 bases from J, with 10 bases between. The germline V gene has CDR1 KGHSH and CDR2 LQKENI. The CDR3 coding sequence is TGTGCCAGCTCACCACAAACTGACAGTGGCTACACCTTC. It is translated as CASSPQTDSGYTF.

In its sample, this clonotype was seen many times. The V gene is TRBV5-6, the J gene TRBJ2-7; D not certain. The CDR3 runs 14 residues. CDR1 SGHDT and CDR2 YYEEEE come from the germline V gene. Trimming took off 3 bases at V and 9 bases at J, with 19 bases between the two ends. CDR3 DNA sequence: TGTGCCAGCAGCTGGGCTGGGCAGGCAGGCGGGCAGTACGTC. Translating gives CASSWAGQAGGQYV.

This clonotype was seen a handful of times. V and J are TRBV3-1 and TRBJ2-2, with 10 bases fitting TRBD1. Germline V gene data show CDR1 as LGHDT and CDR2 as YNNKEL (reference sequence). The CDR3 is 16 amino acids. The ends lost 4 bases at V and 6 bases at J; junction bases unmatched: 8. The CDR3 loop is CASSPHRDRGAGELFF. The CDR3 DNA is TGTGCCAGCAGCCCCCACCGGGACAGGGGTGCCGGGGAGCTGTTTTTT.

This clonotype came up a few times. The chain links TRBV4-3 to TRBJ1-1, with TRBD1 as a possible D gene (5 bases). The CDR3 contains 13 residues. Trimming pared 0 bases from V and 3 bases from J, leaving 5 bases between. Germline CDR1 and CDR2: LGHNA and YSLEER. The CDR3 DNA follows: TGCGCCAGCAGCCAAGAGGGGGACACTGAAGCTTTCTTT. Encoded protein: CASSQEGDTEAFF.

A few counts support this clonotype. The chain links TRBV2 to TRBJ1-2; 10 bases align to TRBD1. Germline CDR1 reads SNHLY; CDR2 reads FYNNEI. The V gene end was trimmed by 8 bases and the J gene end by 5 bases; junction bases not matched to a gene: 8. The length of the CDR3 is 14 residues. CDR3 amino acids: CASCQRQGAYGYTF. The DNA of the CDR3 is TGTGCCAGCTGTCAGCGACAGGGGGCTTATGGCTACACCTTC.

This clonotype was seen more than once but under ten times. The genes are TRBV5-1 and TRBJ2-6; 8 nucleotides line up with TRBD1. The CDR3 has 17 residues. CDR1 is SGHRS, CDR2 YFSETQ, per germline. Trimming removed 4 bases from V and 1 base from J; junction bases left unmatched: 7. CDR3 DNA sequence: TGCGCCAGCAGCGATACAGGGGGATGGTCTGGGGCCAACGTCCTGACTTTC. It codes for CASSDTGGWSGANVLTF.

A few counts support this clonotype. The chain employs TRBV21-1 and TRBJ2-2. TRBV21-1 is described as a pseudogene. This CDR3 spans 13 amino acids. CDR3 residues: CASSKGSAGELFF. CDR3 sequence (DNA): TGTGCCAGCAGCAAAGGAAGCGCCGGGGAGCTGTTTTTT.

The sample holds a few counts of this clonotype. The V and J genes are TRBV12-3 or TRBV12-4 and TRBJ2-5; TRBD1 might be the D (6 bases). This CDR3 has 15 amino acids. The V end was cut by 7 bases, the J end by 5 bases, with 20 bases between. The CDR3 DNA reads TGTGCCAGCACGACAGCTGAGGGGGTGGGGGAGACCCAGTACTTC. It is translated as CASTTAEGVGETQYF.